Listed here are 31 T cell receptor beta chains from one sample, sequenced in a study of T cell repertoires in cytomegalovirus infection. TCRdb passed the reads through MiXCR, listing each CDR3 protein once. The table records about 530,000 distinct CDR3 sequences, 26% of them present only once. Specimen: PBMCs. These receptors originate from a human donor in good health (CMV status not recorded). Some clones in this sample may be carry-over from other donors' samples.

This clonotype was seen a handful of times. The chain carries TRBV12-3 or TRBV12-4 and TRBJ2-7, with a tentative D call TRBD2 (5 bases). Trimming removed 3 bases at V and 6 bases at J, with 12 bases between. CDR3 length: 13 amino acids. The CDR3 region is CASSFAGLREQYF. CDR3 coding DNA: TGTGCCAGCAGTTTTGCAGGACTGCGCGAGCAGTACTTC.

This clonotype was seen ten or more times. V and J are TRBV7-2 and TRBJ2-3; D remains unclear. The CDR3 has 12 amino acids. Deletions cut 4 bases from V and 2 bases from J, with 4 bases between. Germline loops: CDR1 SGHTA, CDR2 FQGNSA. As DNA, the CDR3 is TGTGCCAGCAGCTCCTACACAGATACGCAGTATTTT. Translating it yields CASSSYTDTQYF. Using reference TRBV7-2 and TRBJ2-3 for the parts outside the CDR3, the full variable domain is GAGVSQSPSNKVTEKGKDVELRCDPISGHTALYWYRQSLGQGLEFLIYFQGNSAPDKSGLPSDRFSAERTGGSVSTLTIQRTQQEDSAVYLCASSSYTDTQYFGPGTRLTVL.

Many counts were recorded for this clonotype. V is TRBV7-2 and J is TRBJ2-1; D uncertain. CDR1 is SGHTA and CDR2 is FQGNSA in the germline V gene. Between the trimmed V and J ends, which lost 2 bases and 2 bases, there was a span of 10 bases. The CDR3 runs to 15 residues. The CDR3 protein is CASSLSTSTYNEQFF. CDR3 DNA sequence: TGTGCCAGCAGCTTATCCACCTCCACCTACAATGAGCAGTTCTTC.

This clonotype was counted at least ten times. The V and J genes are TRBV7-8 and TRBJ2-1; 8 nucleotides align to TRBD2. This CDR3 region has 15 residues. V trimming: 6 bases; J trimming: 9 bases; junction bases outside the gene matches: 13. Germline CDR1 SGHVS, CDR2 FQNEAQ. The CDR3 DNA reads as TGTGCCAGCAGACGCGGGATAGCGGGAACAGGTGAGCAGTTCTTC. It codes for CASRRGIAGTGEQFF.

This clonotype has more than one count but fewer than ten. This could be a read error, since a much larger clone is one nucleotide away. The V call is TRBV11-2, the J call TRBJ2-1; 7 bases match TRBD2. The length of the CDR3 is 14 residues. V was clipped by 5 bases and J by 5 bases; unmatched bases: 6. CDR1 and CDR2 (germline): SGHAT, FQNNGV. CDR3 DNA sequence: TGTGCCAGCAGCCTTAATAGCGGGCACAATGAGCAGTTCTTC. This sequence encodes CASSLNSGHNEQFF.

There are many counts of this clonotype. The chain employs TRBV7-2 and TRBJ2-5; 10 nucleotides agree with TRBD2. V lost 5 bases to trimming and J lost 5 bases; unmatched junction nucleotides: 8. This CDR3 comprises 15 residues. Germline assignment: CDR1 SGHTA and CDR2 FQGNSA. The CDR3 sequence is CASSPRASGSETQYF. The CDR3 DNA follows: TGTGCCAGCAGCCCCAGGGCTAGCGGGAGCGAGACCCAGTACTTC.

V is TRBV11-3 and J is TRBJ2-1, with D tentatively TRBD1 (6 bases). The CDR3 runs to 14 residues. V lost 5 bases, J lost 9 bases, and 17 bases lay in between. The germline V gene has CDR1 SGHNT and CDR2 YENEEA. CDR3 protein: CASSPHPRGSEQFF. CDR3 DNA: TGTGCCAGCAGCCCTCACCCCAGGGGTAGTGAGCAGTTCTTC.

The CDR3, as DNA: TGTGCCAGCAGTGGGCGGGGTGAAGCTTTCTTT. It codes for CASSGRGEAFF. The chain uses TRBV12-3 or TRBV12-4 and TRBJ1-1, with D unclear. The CDR3 runs 11 residues. V was cut by 5 bases and J by 7 bases, with 8 bases left in between.

Note on this clonotype: One end of the junction varies from germline; a read error may be responsible. The V call is TRBV28, the J call TRBJ1-2; tentatively, D is TRBD1 (5 bases). Germline V CDR1 and CDR2: MDHEN, SYDVKM. This CDR3 has 11 residues. The CDR3 is CASSFTRTFVF. CDR3 nucleotide sequence: TGTGCCAGCAGTTTTACAAGGACATTTGTTTTC.

There are a few counts of this clonotype. The chain is built from TRBV19 and TRBJ2-7; TRBD1 might be the D (6 bases). The CDR3 consists of 12 residues. CDR1 and CDR2 from the germline V gene are LNHDA and SQIVND (reference sequence). V shed 11 bases and J shed 3 bases, with 14 bases lying between them. This CDR3 is CALEGDNYEQYV. DNA of the CDR3: TGTGCCCTAGAGGGGGATAACTACGAGCAGTACGTC.

This clonotype appeared once. CDR3 in amino acids: CASSRQPMNTEAFF. CDR3 sequence (DNA): TGTGCCAGCAGCCGACAGCCGATGAACACTGAAGCTTTCTTT. The chain joins TRBV4-2 to TRBJ1-1; weak D call: TRBD1 (5 bases). The CDR3 has 14 residues. Trimming took 4 bases from V and 0 from J, leaving 9 bases between them. Germline lookup yields CDR1 LGHNA and CDR2 YNFKEQ.

This clonotype was counted many times. V usage is TRBV7-9 and J usage is TRBJ2-1; D is perhaps TRBD2 (6 bases). The V end lost 3 bases, the J end lost 4 bases, and 19 bases lay between the germline ends. The germline V gene encodes CDR1 SEHNR and CDR2 FQNEAQ (reference sequence). The CDR3 spans 17 residues. The CDR3 is CASSFGGLALTYNEQFF. The CDR3 DNA sequence: TGTGCCAGCAGCTTCGGGGGTCTAGCGCTAACTTACAATGAGCAGTTCTTC.

Ten or more counts support this clonotype. CDR3 nucleotide sequence: TGTGCCAGCAGCTTAATTAGGGGGACAGGGGACTATGGCTACACCTTC. This translates into CASSLIRGTGDYGYTF. The genes are TRBV7-2 and TRBJ1-2, with TRBD1 matching 10 bases. The germline CDR1 and CDR2 sequences are SGHTA and FQGNSA. Trimming cost V 2 bases and J 3 bases; bases outside gene matches: 6. The CDR3 has 16 residues. The entire variable domain, with the rest obtained from reference TRBV7-2 and TRBJ1-2, is as follows: GAGVSQSPSNKVTEKGKDVELRCDPISGHTALYWYRQSLGQGLEFLIYFQGNSAPDKSGLPSDRFSAERTGGSVSTLTIQRTQQEDSAVYLCASSLIRGTGDYGYTFGSGTRLTVV.

The table lists this clonotype with a few counts. The chain uses TRBV6-2 or TRBV6-3 and TRBJ1-2; D is unclear. This CDR3 has 14 amino acids. V dropped 2 bases and J dropped 4 bases, with 11 bases sitting between them. Germline CDR1 and CDR2: MNHEY and SVGEGT. CDR3 protein: CASSYVTILYGYTF. CDR3 sequence (DNA): TGTGCCAGCAGTTACGTCACAATCCTCTATGGCTACACCTTC.

This clonotype was observed a handful of times. This sequence joins TRBV6-2 or TRBV6-3 and TRBJ2-3; 13 nucleotides match TRBD2. J was trimmed by 4 bases and V by 6 bases; bases with no gene match: 7. This CDR3 is built from 16 residues. Germline assignment: CDR1 MNHEY and CDR2 SVGEGT. CDR3 in amino acids: CASRIRLAGGSDTQYF. The DNA for the CDR3 is TGTGCCAGCAGGATAAGACTAGCGGGAGGCTCAGATACGCAGTATTTT.

This clonotype has a handful of counts. The chain uses TRBV4-1 and TRBJ1-5; D uncertain. The V end was cut by 1 base, the J end by 2 bases, with 9 bases between. Germline V CDR1 and CDR2: MGHRA, YSYEKL. The length of the CDR3 is 15 residues. CDR3 region: CASSQVATGNQPQHF. The DNA of the CDR3 is TGCGCCAGCAGCCAAGTCGCTACCGGCAATCAGCCCCAGCATTTT.

Concerning this clonotype itself: One end of the junction is discordant with germline, which a read error may explain. The V and J genes are TRBV6-5 and TRBJ2-3; D remains ambiguous. This CDR3 has 14 amino acids. CDR1 is MNHEY, CDR2 SVGAGI, per germline. CDR3 in DNA: TGTGCCAGCGCGAGAGGTATCCTGGCAGACACGCAGTATTTT. Its translation is CASARGILADTQYF.

In its sample, this clonotype was seen a few times. V and J are TRBV5-6 and TRBJ2-3; 11 bases are shared with TRBD2. Germline assignment: CDR1 SGHDT and CDR2 YYEEEE. CDR3 size: 16 residues. V trimming: 1 base; J trimming: 2 bases; junction bases outside the gene matches: 3. CDR3 in DNA: TGTGCCAGCAGCTTGATACTAGCGGGAGCCACAGATACGCAGTATTTT. This encodes CASSLILAGATDTQYF.

In its sample, this clonotype was seen a few times. The chain is built from TRBV7-2 and TRBJ2-1; 7 bases line up with TRBD2. Germline lookup yields CDR1 SGHTA and CDR2 FQGNSA. The CDR3 contains 15 residues. V lost 7 bases, J lost 0 bases, and 6 bases stayed unmatched. CDR3 sequence: CASKGGSYSYNEQFF. The CDR3 coding sequence is TGTGCCAGCAAAGGCGGGAGTTACTCCTACAATGAGCAGTTCTTC.

As for this clonotype: A much bigger clone sits one base away, suggesting this may be a read error. The chain couples TRBV12-3 or TRBV12-4 to TRBJ1-2; weak D call: TRBD1 (5 bases). CDR3 length: 13 residues. V gave up 3 bases and J gave up 3 bases, with 8 bases separating them. CDR3 in amino acids: CASSFRDDYGYTF. CDR3 DNA sequence: TGTGCCAGCAGTTTTAGGGACGACTATGGCTACACCTTC.

The chain uses TRBV5-6 and TRBJ2-1; 7 nucleotides match TRBD1. The CDR3 length is 14 residues. With V trimmed by 4 bases and J by 5 bases, 6 bases remained unmatched. Germline-derived CDR1 and CDR2 are SGHDT and YYEEEE. The CDR3 sequence: CASSETGLDNEQFF. CDR3 coding DNA: TGTGCCAGCAGCGAGACAGGGTTGGACAATGAGCAGTTCTTC. Filled out from reference TRBV5-6 and TRBJ2-1, the complete variable domain reads DAGVTQSPTHLIKTRGQQVTLRCSPKSGHDTVSWYQQALGQGPQFIFQYYEEEERQRGNFPDRFSGHQFPNYSSELNVNALLLGDSALYLCASSETGLDNEQFFGPGTRLTVL.

This clonotype was picked up a small number of times. The chain couples TRBV4-1 to TRBJ1-5, with D possibly TRBD1 on 5 matching bases. The CDR3 consists of 14 residues. The V gene's germline CDR1 is MGHRA and CDR2 YSYEKL. The ends were cut back, 0 bases at V and 5 bases at J, with 8 bases in the middle. DNA of the CDR3: TGCGCCAGCAGCCAAGACAGGGTGGATCAGCCCCAGCATTTT. As protein: CASSQDRVDQPQHF.

The chain carries TRBV29-1 and TRBJ2-5; the D is unclear. Germline-derived CDR1 and CDR2 are SQVTM and ANQGSEA. With 5 bases removed from V and 4 bases from J, the gap between germline ends came to 8 bases. This CDR3 is built from 11 residues. CDR3 nucleotide sequence: TGCAGCGTTTGGTGGTTAGAGACCCAGTACTTC. Translated, it gives CSVWWLETQYF.

This clonotype appeared a few times. CDR3 sequence reads: CASSLVFGRAYEQYV. In nucleotides, the CDR3 is TGTGCCAGCAGCTTAGTCTTCGGGAGGGCCTACGAGCAGTACGTC. The chain employs TRBV11-2 and TRBJ2-7, with TRBD2 matching 8 bases. The CDR3 spans 15 residues. Germline loops: CDR1 SGHAT, CDR2 FQNNGV. V trimming: 1 base; J trimming: 2 bases; junction bases outside the gene matches: 4.

Turning to this clonotype: This may arise from a read error, as a much more abundant clone is one base away. The missing conserved phenylalanine or tryptophan at the end of this CDR3 makes a read error likely. The CDR3 nucleotides read TGTGCCAGCAGCACCAGCCCGTCCGGGACAGGGGTTAACACCGGGGAGCTGTTTTCT. Translated, it gives CASSTSPSGTGVNTGELFS. The V and J genes are TRBV7-6 and TRBJ2-2, with TRBD1 identical over 10 bases. The V gene's germline CDR1 is SGHVS and CDR2 FNYEAQ. The CDR3 covers 19 residues. The trim removed 5 bases at V and 2 bases at J, leaving 14 bases unmatched.

The V gene is TRBV11-3, the J gene TRBJ2-2, with D uncertain. V dropped 2 bases and J dropped 3 bases, with 13 bases sitting between them. Per the germline V gene, CDR1 is SGHNT and CDR2 is YENEEA. The CDR3 is 16 residues long. CDR3 sequence reads: CASSLFSGTHTGELFF. In DNA form, the CDR3 reads TGTGCCAGCAGCTTATTCTCTGGCACGCACACCGGGGAGCTGTTTTTT.

This chain joins TRBV11-2 and TRBJ2-2, with TRBD1 matching over 9 bases. Per the germline V gene, CDR1 is SGHAT and CDR2 is FQNNGV. The V and J ends lost 4 bases and 2 bases, in that order; junction bases with no gene match: 11. The CDR3 covers 18 residues. For the CDR3, the DNA is TGTGCCAGCAGCTCCTTACGGTGGGGACAGGGAAACACCGGGGAGCTGTTTTTT. This translates into CASSSLRWGQGNTGELFF.

This chain links TRBV6-2 or TRBV6-3 with TRBJ2-3; maybe TRBD2 (6 bases). The CDR3 totals 17 residues. Trimming stripped 1 base from V and 6 bases from J, with 20 bases between. The germline V gene encodes CDR1 MNHEY and CDR2 SVGEGT. CDR3 nucleotides: TGTGCCAGCAGTTACTTCCGCAGGCCCCCTGGAGGGGATACGCAGTATTTT. Its translation is CASSYFRRPPGGDTQYF.

Many counts were recorded for this clonotype. This chain joins TRBV7-2 and TRBJ1-1; maybe TRBD1 (5 bases). CDR1 and CDR2 (germline): SGHTA, FQGNSA. Trimming removed 1 base at V and 1 base at J, with 10 bases between. The CDR3 is 15 residues long. The DNA of the CDR3 is TGTGCCAGCAGCTTAGTGGGCAGGGAGAACACTGAAGCTTTCTTT. Translation: CASSLVGRENTEAFF.

The sample holds a few counts of this clonotype. The V gene is TRBV4-1, the J gene TRBJ1-2, with a tentative D call TRBD1 (6 bases). This CDR3 is built from 15 residues. With 1 base removed from V and 4 bases from J, the gap between germline ends came to 13 bases. Germline-derived CDR1 and CDR2 are MGHRA and YSYEKL. CDR3 sequence reads: CASSQARDIRYGYTF. The CDR3 nucleotides are TGCGCCAGCAGCCAAGCCAGGGACATCCGCTATGGCTACACCTTC.

The gene calls are TRBV6-1 and TRBJ1-6; perhaps TRBD1 as D (5 bases). Germline CDR1 reads MNHNS; CDR2 reads SASEGT. The V end was cut by 7 bases, the J end by 10 bases, with 14 bases between. The CDR3 is made up of 13 amino acids. CDR3 DNA sequence: TGTGCCAGCACCACAGACGGGGCCTCACCCCTCCACTTT. Translated: CASTTDGASPLHF.